Listed below are T cell receptor beta chains from one sample, sequenced in a study of blood T cell repertoires in COVID-19. The repertoire was sequenced with immunoSEQ multiplex PCR; TCRdb's copy has only in-frame clones and lacks some. Of more than 200,000 clones listed, around 87% are singletons. Sequencing was carried out using PBMCs or T cells enriched from blood (not recorded which). These receptors were taken from a woman aged 45-65 years who had recovered from COVID-19. Both conserved end residues are part of each CDR3. The D gene is left open where the match is weak. Not all rows give a size; the values are once, few, many and, for expanded clones, a class.

j_call | clone_size | d_call | v_call | cdr3_nt | cdr3_aa
TRBJ2-7 | few | TRBD2 | TRBV19 | TGTGCCAGTAGCCCACCCGGGACTAGCGGGAGGACGGTGCAGTACTTC | CASSPPGTSGRTVQYF
TRBJ2-7 | - | TRBD1 | TRBV28 | TGTGCCAGCAGTTCAACCGGGACAGCCAGTTACGAGCAGTACTTC | CASSSTGTASYEQYF
TRBJ2-3 | once | TRBD2 | TRBV27 | TGTGCCAGCAGCATTACTAGCGGGAGGAAAGATACGCAGTATTTT | CASSITSGRKDTQYF
TRBJ1-2 | once | TRBD1 | TRBV6-5 | TGTGCCAGCGCCGGGAAGGGGGCGAGCGGCTACACCTTC | CASAGKGASGYTF
TRBJ1-5 | - | - | TRBV28 | TGTGCCAGCAGTTTATCGGTCAGCAATCAGCCCCAGCATTTT | CASSLSVSNQPQHF
TRBJ2-7 | once | - | TRBV19 | TGTGCCAGTAGTATAGGGGCAGGGTTCTTCTACGAGCAGTACTTC | CASSIGAGFFYEQYF
TRBJ2-5 | once | TRBD2 | TRBV14 | TGTGCCAGCAGCCCTTTGCTAGCGGGGAAAGAGACCCAGTACTTC | CASSPLLAGKETQYF
TRBJ1-4 | - | - | TRBV6-2/TRBV6-3 | TGTGCCAGCAGTTACGGAGTGTCCGGTGAAAAACTGTTTTTT | CASSYGVSGEKLFF
TRBJ2-5 | once | TRBD2 | TRBV4-1 | TGCGCCAGCAGCCCCTATAGCGGGAGGGCCAAAGAGACCCAGTACTTC | CASSPYSGRAKETQYF
TRBJ2-1 | - | TRBD2 | TRBV7-8 | TGTGCCAGCAGCTTAGTTGAACTAGCGGGGGACAATGAGCAGTTCTTC | CASSLVELAGDNEQFF
TRBJ2-2 | - | - | TRBV19 | TGTGCCAGTAGTCCCTCCACTCCCGGGGAGCTGTTTTTT | CASSPSTPGELFF
TRBJ2-1 | - | - | TRBV2 | TGTGCCGGGGGCCGGAGCTCCTACAATGAGCAGTTCTTC | CAGGRSSYNEQFF
TRBJ1-5 | - | - | TRBV18 | TGTGCCAGCTCACTGGCATCAGATAGCAATCAGCCCCAGCATTTT | CASSLASDSNQPQHF
TRBJ2-1 | once | TRBD2 | TRBV10-3 | TGTGCCATCAGTGACGGGGGGAGGGCCGGTCAGAATGAGCAGTTCTTC | CAISDGGRAGQNEQFF
TRBJ2-2 | - | TRBD1 | TRBV5-1 | TGCGCCAGCAGCTTGGCCTTATGGACAGGGGGTAACACCGGGGAGCTGTTTTTT | CASSLALWTGGNTGELFF
TRBJ1-4 | - | - | TRBV28 | TGTGCCAGCAGTTTGATAGGGGAAAGACTGTTTTTT | CASSLIGERLFF
TRBJ2-4 | - | - | TRBV5-1 | TGCGCCAGCAGCTATGACAGGACCTTAGCCAAAAACATTCAGTACTTC | CASSYDRTLAKNIQYF
TRBJ2-5 | once | TRBD1 | TRBV30 | TGTGCCTGGAGAGTGACCCGCCGGGACAGGCAAGAGACCCAGTACTTC | CAWRVTRRDRQETQYF
TRBJ2-7 | - | TRBD2 | TRBV7-2 | TGTGCCAGCAGCCAGGGACTAGCCTACTACGAGCAGTACTTC | CASSQGLAYYEQYF
TRBJ1-1 | few | - | TRBV7-8 | TGTGCCAGCAGCTTGGATACTAAGAACACTGAAGCTTTCTTT | CASSLDTKNTEAFF
TRBJ2-7 | - | TRBD1 | TRBV27 | TGTGCCAGCTGGGACAGGGGATCCTACGAGCAGTACTTC | CASWDRGSYEQYF
TRBJ2-1 | - | - | TRBV4-1 | TGCGCCAGCAGCCAAGATAGGGGTGGTGAGCAGTTCTTC | CASSQDRGGEQFF
TRBJ2-1 | - | TRBD2 | TRBV24-1 | TGTGCCACCAGTCCCCGAGGGGCGGGAGTTTCAAATGAGCAGTTCTTC | CATSPRGAGVSNEQFF
TRBJ2-7 | - | - | TRBV5-5 | TGTGCCAGCAGCATAAACAGTATTAACGAGCAGTACTTC | CASSINSINEQYF
TRBJ2-3 | - | TRBD2 | TRBV7-9 | TGTGCCAGCAGCTTCCCGCCGAGATTAGCGGGAGTTGCAAATACGCAGTATTTT | CASSFPPRLAGVANTQYF
TRBJ2-2 | - | TRBD2 | TRBV6-4 | TGTGCCAGCAGTGAAAAACTAGCGGACGGCACCGGGGAGCTGTTTTTT | CASSEKLADGTGELFF
TRBJ2-1 | - | TRBD2 | TRBV4-2 | TGTGCCAGCACCGGGACTAGCGGGAGTTCCTACAATGAGCAGTTCTTC | CASTGTSGSSYNEQFF
TRBJ2-7 | - | - | TRBV7-9 | TGTGCCAGCAGCCCTACGTTTACAGGGTCCGACGAGCAGTACTTC | CASSPTFTGSDEQYF
TRBJ1-1 | - | TRBD1 | TRBV23-1 | TGCGCCAGCAGTCCCCGGACAGGGGTCACTGAAGCTTTCTTT | CASSPRTGVTEAFF
TRBJ2-7 | - | - | TRBV30 | TGTGCCTGGAGTTCACCTACAGGGGACTCCAACGAGCAGTACTTC | CAWSSPTGDSNEQYF
TRBJ2-1 | - | TRBD1 | TRBV5-1 | TGCGCCAGCAGCACGGGACAGGGAGACAATGAGCAGTTCTTC | CASSTGQGDNEQFF
TRBJ1-4 | few | - | TRBV30 | TGTGCCTGGAGTGAACGTCGAGGGGAAAAACTGTTTTTT | CAWSERRGEKLFF
TRBJ2-3 | - | - | TRBV6-5 | TGTGCCAGCAGTTACGGACAGAACACAGATACGCAGTATTTT | CASSYGQNTDTQYF
TRBJ2-5 | - | TRBD1 | TRBV28 | TGTGCCAGCAGGACGACAGGGCCCGAAGAGACCCAGTACTTC | CASRTTGPEETQYF
TRBJ1-2 | - | TRBD1 | TRBV28 | TGTGCCAGCAGTTCCCGGACAGGGGATGGCTACACCTTC | CASSSRTGDGYTF
TRBJ2-2 | - | TRBD2 | TRBV4-2 | TGTGCCAGCAGCCAACACTTAGCGGGAGGCCATCCTGGGGAGCTGTTTTTT | CASSQHLAGGHPGELFF
TRBJ2-7 | - | TRBD1 | TRBV5-5 | TGTGCCAGCAGCTCACAGGGGTACGAGCAGTACTTC | CASSSQGYEQYF
TRBJ1-2 | few | TRBD1 | TRBV28 | TGTGCCAGCAGTTTGTCCGGGACAGGGCGACTCTATGGCTACACCTTC | CASSLSGTGRLYGYTF
TRBJ2-7 | - | - | TRBV27 | TGTGCCAGCAGACCATTAGGAGGCTCCTACGAGCAGTACTTC | CASRPLGGSYEQYF
TRBJ2-7 | - | TRBD1 | TRBV4-3 | TGCGCCAGCAGCCCGGGACAGGGACTTCAGCAGTACTTC | CASSPGQGLQQYF
TRBJ2-7 | few | TRBD2 | TRBV25-1 | TGTGCCAGCAGTGAAATCGCGCGGGAGGGTGGCGAGCAGTACTTC | CASSEIAREGGEQYF
TRBJ2-7 | - | - | TRBV9 | TGTGCCAGCAGCGTATCCAGTACGGCAAATGGGGCCATACAGTACTTC | CASSVSSTANGAIQYF
TRBJ2-7 | - | TRBD2 | TRBV7-2 | TGTGCCAGCAGCTTTACTAGCGACTACGAGCAGTACTTC | CASSFTSDYEQYF
TRBJ1-5 | - | - | TRBV7-8 | TGTGCCAGCAGCTTAGTTCTTGGGGAGAGCAATCAGCCCCAGCATTTT | CASSLVLGESNQPQHF
TRBJ2-5 | - | - | TRBV2 | TGTGCCAGCAGCGGACTCTCGGGAGAGACCCAGTACTTC | CASSGLSGETQYF
TRBJ2-1 | - | - | TRBV7-2 | TGTGCCAGCAGCTTAAGGGCGGGCCCGGGGTTCTTC | CASSLRAGPGFF
TRBJ2-7 | - | TRBD2 | TRBV28 | TGTGCCAGCAGTTTGATTAGCGGGGGGTCCTACGAGCAGTACTTC | CASSLISGGSYEQYF
TRBJ1-1 | - | - | TRBV5-5 | TGTGCCAGCAGCTTGAACATCCCCAGCACTGAAGCTTTCTTT | CASSLNIPSTEAFF
TRBJ1-6 | once | - | TRBV4-2 | TGTGCCAGCAGCCAAGAGGGTGGTACGAACCAGGGTTCACCCCTCCACTTT | CASSQEGGTNQGSPLHF
TRBJ1-2 | - | - | TRBV5-1 | TGCGCCAGCAGCTTTGGGGCAGGACCTCAAGCTAACTATGGCTACACCTTC | CASSFGAGPQANYGYTF
TRBJ2-7 | - | - | TRBV4-3 | TGCGCCAGCAGCCCACGTCGTGGCGGGGCTTGGGAGCAGTACTTC | CASSPRRGGAWEQYF
TRBJ2-1 | few | - | TRBV6-2/TRBV6-3 | TGTGCCAGCAGTTATCAGTGGGAGCAGTTCTTC | CASSYQWEQFF
TRBJ2-1 | - | - | TRBV11-1 | TGTGCCAGCAGCCCCAGGGTGGCGGGATACAATGAGCAGTTCTTC | CASSPRVAGYNEQFF
TRBJ2-7 | - | - | TRBV30 | TGTGCCTGGAGTTCTAAGCGACGGAGGACCTACGAGCAGTACTTC | CAWSSKRRRTYEQYF
TRBJ1-6 | once | TRBD1 | TRBV28 | TGTGCCAGCAGTTCACTCACAGGGGGAGATTCACCCCTCCACTTT | CASSSLTGGDSPLHF
TRBJ2-2 | - | - | TRBV25-1 | TGTGCCAGCAGTGAAGGGCGAACTAGTAACACCGGGGAGCTGTTTTTT | CASSEGRTSNTGELFF
TRBJ2-3 | - | TRBD2 | TRBV3-1/TRBV3-2 | TGTGCCAGCAGCCAAGATTGGGCTAGCGGGGTCACAGATACGCAGTATTTT | CASSQDWASGVTDTQYF
TRBJ2-7 | - | TRBD1 | TRBV19 | TGTGCCAGTAGTATCGGACAGGGTATCTCCTACGAGCAGTACTTC | CASSIGQGISYEQYF
TRBJ2-2 | - | - | TRBV2 | TGTGCCAGCGAGGGAACTGCTACGCGTCCCGGGGAGCTGTTTTTT | CASEGTATRPGELFF
TRBJ1-1 | - | - | TRBV10-3 | TGTGCCATCAGTGAAGGAGCGAACACTGAAGCTTTCTTT | CAISEGANTEAFF